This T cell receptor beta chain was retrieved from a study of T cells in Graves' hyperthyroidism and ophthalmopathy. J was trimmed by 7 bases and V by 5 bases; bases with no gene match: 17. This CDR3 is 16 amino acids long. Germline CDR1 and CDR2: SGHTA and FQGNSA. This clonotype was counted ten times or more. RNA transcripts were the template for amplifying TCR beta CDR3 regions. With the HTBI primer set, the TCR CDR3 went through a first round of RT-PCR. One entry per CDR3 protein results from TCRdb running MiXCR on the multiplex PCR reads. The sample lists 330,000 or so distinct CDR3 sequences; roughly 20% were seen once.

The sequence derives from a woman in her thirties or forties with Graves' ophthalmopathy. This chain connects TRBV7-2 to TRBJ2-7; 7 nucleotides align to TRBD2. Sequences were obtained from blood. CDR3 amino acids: CASSPLLGGSGGEQYF. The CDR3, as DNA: TGTGCCAGCAGCCCCCTTTTAGGCGGGAGCGGCGGGGAGCAGTACTTC.